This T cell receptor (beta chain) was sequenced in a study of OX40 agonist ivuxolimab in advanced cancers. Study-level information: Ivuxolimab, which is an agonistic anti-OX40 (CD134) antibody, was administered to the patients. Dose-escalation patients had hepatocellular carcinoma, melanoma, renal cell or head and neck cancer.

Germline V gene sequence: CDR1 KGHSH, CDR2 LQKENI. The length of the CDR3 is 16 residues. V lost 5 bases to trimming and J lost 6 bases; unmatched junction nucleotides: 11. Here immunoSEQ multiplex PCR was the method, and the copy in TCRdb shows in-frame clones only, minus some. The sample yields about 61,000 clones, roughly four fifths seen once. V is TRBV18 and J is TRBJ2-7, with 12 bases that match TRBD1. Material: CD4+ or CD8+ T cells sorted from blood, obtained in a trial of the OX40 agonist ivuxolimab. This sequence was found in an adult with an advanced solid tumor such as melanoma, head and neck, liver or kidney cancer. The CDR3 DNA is TGTGCCAGCTCAACCCTCCGGGACAGGGGGCCGCTCGAGCAGTACTTC. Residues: CASSTLRDRGPLEQYF.